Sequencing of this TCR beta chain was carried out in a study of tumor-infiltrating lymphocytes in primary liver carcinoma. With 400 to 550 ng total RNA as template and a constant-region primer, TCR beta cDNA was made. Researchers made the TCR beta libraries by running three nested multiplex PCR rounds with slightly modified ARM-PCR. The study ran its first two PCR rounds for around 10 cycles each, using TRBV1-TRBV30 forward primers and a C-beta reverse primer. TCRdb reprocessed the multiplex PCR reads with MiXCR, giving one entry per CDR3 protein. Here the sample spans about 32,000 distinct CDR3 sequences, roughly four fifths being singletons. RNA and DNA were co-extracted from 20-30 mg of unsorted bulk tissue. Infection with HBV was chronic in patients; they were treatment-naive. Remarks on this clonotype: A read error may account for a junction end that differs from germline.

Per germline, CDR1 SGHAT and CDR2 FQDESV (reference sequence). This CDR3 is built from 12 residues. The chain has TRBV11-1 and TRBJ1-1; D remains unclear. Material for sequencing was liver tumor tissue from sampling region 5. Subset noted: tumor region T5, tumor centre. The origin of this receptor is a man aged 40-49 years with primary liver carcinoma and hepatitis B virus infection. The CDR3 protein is CASRQMNTEVFF. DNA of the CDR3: TGTGCCAGCCGCCAGATGAACACTGAAGTTTTCTTT. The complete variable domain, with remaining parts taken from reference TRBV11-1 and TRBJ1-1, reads EAEVAQSPRYKITEKSQAVAFWCDPISGHATLYWYRQILGQGPELLVQFQDESVVDDSQLPKDRFSAERLKGVDSTLKIQPAELGDSAMYLCASRQMNTEVFFGQGTRLTVV.